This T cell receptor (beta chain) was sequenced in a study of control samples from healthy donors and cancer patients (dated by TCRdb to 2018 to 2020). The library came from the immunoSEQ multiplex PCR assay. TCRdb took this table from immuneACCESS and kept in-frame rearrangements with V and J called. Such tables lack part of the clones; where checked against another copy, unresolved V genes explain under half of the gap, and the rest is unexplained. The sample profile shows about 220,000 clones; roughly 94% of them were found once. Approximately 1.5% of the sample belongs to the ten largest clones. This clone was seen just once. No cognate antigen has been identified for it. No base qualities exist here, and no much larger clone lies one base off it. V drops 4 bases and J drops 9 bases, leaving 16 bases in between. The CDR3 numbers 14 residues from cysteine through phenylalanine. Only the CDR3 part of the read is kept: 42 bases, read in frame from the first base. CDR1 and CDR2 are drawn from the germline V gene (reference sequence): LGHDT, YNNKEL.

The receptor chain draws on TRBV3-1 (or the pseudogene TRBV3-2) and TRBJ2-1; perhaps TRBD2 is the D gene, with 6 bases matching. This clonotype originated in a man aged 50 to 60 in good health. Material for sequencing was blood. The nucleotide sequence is TGTGCCAGCAGCCCAAGGACTATTCGGCTTGAGCAGTTCTTC. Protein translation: CASSPRTIRLEQFF.